The rows below give T cell receptor beta chains drawn from one sample of a study of human T cells and chemical hapten exposure. One entry per CDR3 protein results from TCRdb running MiXCR on the RACE reads. This table has 130,000 or so distinct CDR3 sequences, approximately 10% appearing once. Sequenced material: whole blood, taken in connection with sensitization to the hapten diphenylcyclopropenone (DPC). Receptors originate from a woman aged 45-60 years with alopecia areata. Some clones in this sample may be carry-over from other donors' samples. The CDR3 runs from the conserved cysteine through the conserved F or W. D genes are given only for firm matches. For some rows the clone size is stated as once, few or many, or as a class when expanded; others skip it.

>TRBJ2-7|few|NA|TRBV7-2
TGTGCCAGCAGCCTCCCCGGGACTGGAGCCTACGAGCAGTACTTC
CASSLPGTGAYEQYF
>TRBJ1-6|NA|TRBD1|TRBV7-3
TGTGCCAGCAGTCCCGGGACAGGGTCTTCACCCCTCCACTTT
CASSPGTGSSPLHF
>TRBJ1-6|many|NA|TRBV20-1
TGCAGTGCACCCAACAGGGACGGGTCACCCCTCCACTTT
CSAPNRDGSPLHF
>TRBJ2-2|NA|NA|TRBV6-5
TGTGCCAGCAGTTTATCATCAGGCCCGGACTGGTTCGGGGAGCTGTTTTTT
CASSLSSGPDWFGELFF
>TRBJ2-1|many|NA|TRBV29-1
TGCAGCGTTGAAGGGGGGGGCCGCTCCTACAATGAGCAGTTCTTC
CSVEGGGRSYNEQFF
>TRBJ2-1|NA|TRBD2|TRBV7-2
TGTGCCAGCAGCTTAGGACTAGCGGCCTACTACAATGAGCAGTTCTTC
CASSLGLAAYYNEQFF
>TRBJ2-7|few|TRBD2|TRBV9
TGTGCCAGCAGCACCGGACTAGCGGGATCCTACGAGCAGTACTTC
CASSTGLAGSYEQYF
>TRBJ2-5|NA|NA|TRBV9
TGTGCCAGCAGCCTCTCAAAGGTAGGAGAGACCCAGTACTTC
CASSLSKVGETQYF
>TRBJ2-3|NA|TRBD2|TRBV10-3
TGTGCCATCAGTGAGTCGAGGGGAGCGGGAGCGGGCACAGATACGCAGTATTTT
CAISESRGAGAGTDTQYF
>TRBJ1-6|many|TRBD1|TRBV5-6
TGTGCCAGCAGGTGGACAGGGGGAGTCTACGGTTCACCCCTCCACTTT
CASRWTGGVYGSPLHF
>TRBJ1-1|many|NA|TRBV18
TGTGCCAGCTCGCCCCCGGGCCGGGGGAACACTGAAGCTTTCTTT
CASSPPGRGNTEAFF
>TRBJ1-3|NA|NA|TRBV7-2
TGTGCCAGCAGCTTAGTGGGGGGAGGTGGAAACACCATATATTTT
CASSLVGGGGNTIYF
>TRBJ2-3|many|NA|TRBV9
TGTGCCAGCAGCGTAGGGGGGTCTGAAGATACGCAGTATTTT
CASSVGGSEDTQYF
>TRBJ1-1|NA|TRBD1|TRBV5-4
TGTGCCAGCAGCCCGGGACAGGGTCTGAACACTGAAGCTTTCTTT
CASSPGQGLNTEAFF
>TRBJ2-3|few|NA|TRBV3-1
TGTGCCAGCAGCCAAGCTCACGGAACAGATACGCAGTATTTT
CASSQAHGTDTQYF
>TRBJ2-5|few|TRBD1|TRBV5-1
TGCGCCAGCAGCCTACCCGACAGGGGGGACCAGTACTTC
CASSLPDRGDQYF
>TRBJ1-1|few|NA|TRBV14
TGTGCCAGCAGCCACTTAAGGCCCCCGGGTCTCCAAGCTTTCTTT
CASSHLRPPGLQAFF
>TRBJ1-5|few|NA|TRBV20-1
TGCAGCGGGGGGGTCGGCAATCAGCCCCAGCATTTT
CSGGVGNQPQHF
>TRBJ2-7|NA|NA|TRBV6-5
TGTGCCAGCAGCCTCGACCGGGGACTCTACGAGCAGTACTTC
CASSLDRGLYEQYF
>TRBJ1-2|NA|NA|TRBV29-1
TGCAGCGCCGACGGGACATCGGATGGCTACACCTTC
CSADGTSDGYTF
>TRBJ2-1|many|TRBD2|TRBV19
TGTGCCAGTAGTATGCTAGCGGGGACGTACAATGAGCAGTTCTTC
CASSMLAGTYNEQFF
>TRBJ2-7|NA|TRBD2|TRBV3-1
TGTGCCAGCAGCCATTTCCCCGGGACTAGCGGGGGCCCAACCTCCTACGAGCAGTACTTC
CASSHFPGTSGGPTSYEQYF
>TRBJ2-4|few|NA|TRBV7-9
TGTGCCAGCAGCTTCCCGAGTGAAAACATTCAGTACTTC
CASSFPSENIQYF
>TRBJ2-3|NA|TRBD2|TRBV4-2
TGTGCCAGCAGCCAAGGGGCCGCGGGAGGGGATCCCACAGATACGCAGTATTTT
CASSQGAAGGDPTDTQYF
>TRBJ1-1|NA|TRBD1|TRBV28
TGTGCCAGCCGAAGGGGGCTACTCTTTAACACTGAAGCTTTCTTT
CASRRGLLFNTEAFF
>TRBJ1-2|few|NA|TRBV29-1
TGCAGCGTTGTTCACCCCATGACTCCTGGCTACACCTTC
CSVVHPMTPGYTF
>TRBJ2-3|NA|NA|TRBV4-2
TGTGCCAGCAGCCAAGGACCGGATACCGCAGATACGCAGTATTTT
CASSQGPDTADTQYF
>TRBJ1-2|many|NA|TRBV4-1
TGCGCCAGCACCACCCCAGGGGCGGAGGGCTACACCTTC
CASTTPGAEGYTF
>TRBJ2-3|NA|NA|TRBV27
TGTGCCAGCAGTTTACAGGGGACCAACACAGATACGCAGTATTTT
CASSLQGTNTDTQYF
>TRBJ1-1|NA|NA|TRBV6-5
TGTGCCAGCAGTTACTCCCGGGGTGGGGCCACTGAAGCTTTCTTT
CASSYSRGGATEAFF
>TRBJ1-5|few|NA|TRBV30
TGTGCCTGGACAGGGGATAGCAATCAGCCCCAGCATTTT
CAWTGDSNQPQHF
>TRBJ2-1|NA|TRBD2|TRBV6-2/TRBV6-3
TGTGCCAGCAGTTCGGGACTAGCGTCCCACAATGAGCAGTTCTTC
CASSSGLASHNEQFF
>TRBJ2-1|many|TRBD2|TRBV6-2/TRBV6-3
TGTGCCAGCAGCCCGGGGGGGGCGACTTCGAATGAGCAGTTCTTC
CASSPGGATSNEQFF
>TRBJ2-3|NA|TRBD2|TRBV12-3/TRBV12-4
TGTGCCAGCAGCCGTGATGGGCGGGGGGGCCCAGATACGCAGTATTTT
CASSRDGRGGPDTQYF
>TRBJ2-5|NA|NA|TRBV28
TGTGCCAGCAGTGTCGGACAGTTGGAGACCCAGTACTTC
CASSVGQLETQYF
>TRBJ1-3|NA|NA|TRBV7-2
TGTGCCAGCAGTTTACAGGTTCAGGAAACCATATATTTT
CASSLQVQETIYF
>TRBJ2-7|NA|TRBD1|TRBV12-3/TRBV12-4
TGTGCCAGCACCCCCACAGGGGAAATCCACGAGCAGTACTTC
CASTPTGEIHEQYF
>TRBJ2-6|many|NA|TRBV13
TGTGCCAGCAGCTTGTGGGCAATCTCTGGGGCCAACGTCCTGACTTTC
CASSLWAISGANVLTF
>TRBJ2-7|many|TRBD2|TRBV7-2
TGTGCCAGCAGCGCCGGTGGTAGCGGGAACTACGAGCAGTACTTC
CASSAGGSGNYEQYF
>TRBJ1-3|NA|NA|TRBV10-3
TGTGCCATCATGGGGACTGGAAACACCATATATTTT
CAIMGTGNTIYF
>TRBJ2-1|few|TRBD2|TRBV12-3/TRBV12-4
TGTGCCAGCACGGGGGGGCGAGGTGAGCAGTTCTTC
CASTGGRGEQFF
>TRBJ2-2|NA|NA|TRBV4-2
TGTGCCAGCAGTTCCTTAGGTACCGGGGAGCTGTTTTTT
CASSSLGTGELFF
>TRBJ2-1|NA|TRBD2|TRBV10-3
TGTGCCATCAGTGAGGGGACTAGCAATGAGCAGTTCTTC
CAISEGTSNEQFF
>TRBJ1-4|many|NA|TRBV9
TGTGCCAGCAGCGCCGGTGACCGGGGGGCAGGGGAAAAACTGTTTTTT
CASSAGDRGAGEKLFF
>TRBJ1-1|few|NA|TRBV12-3/TRBV12-4
TGTGCCAGCAGTTTGGCCTCCTTGGGCGTGAACACTGAAGCTTTCTTT
CASSLASLGVNTEAFF
>TRBJ2-3|many|NA|TRBV12-3/TRBV12-4
TGTGCCAGCAGCGGAGTCGGCTCTTTGGGCACAGATACGCAGTATTTT
CASSGVGSLGTDTQYF
>TRBJ2-7|few|NA|TRBV28
TGTGCCAGCAGTTTCCGGCGCGAGCAGTACTTC
CASSFRREQYF
>TRBJ2-1|NA|NA|TRBV7-2
TGTGCCAGCAGCCCCGAGGTGACGGAGCAGTTCTTC
CASSPEVTEQFF
>TRBJ2-1|NA|NA|TRBV12-3/TRBV12-4
TGTGCCAGCAGTTTCCCCCAGGATGAGCAGTTCTTC
CASSFPQDEQFF
>TRBJ1-6|NA|TRBD1|TRBV12-3/TRBV12-4
TGTGCCAGCAGTGGGACAGGCAATAATTCACCCCTCCACTTT
CASSGTGNNSPLHF
>TRBJ2-3|NA|NA|TRBV7-6
TGTGCCAGCAGCTTAGTCTCGGGATATAGGTTAGCGCCTAGCACAGATACGCAGTATTTT
CASSLVSGYRLAPSTDTQYF
>TRBJ2-5|NA|NA|TRBV29-1
TGCAGCGTTCGAGGGGGGCAAGAGACCCAGTACTTC
CSVRGGQETQYF
>TRBJ2-3|NA|NA|TRBV7-9
TGTGCCAGCAGCTTAATTACCGGGGCTAGCACAGATACGCAGTATTTT
CASSLITGASTDTQYF